A single TCR beta chain is shown here with its context. Its antigen remains unknown. This record belongs to a study of persistence of HIV-infected CD4 T cells. Whole-study findings and limits: Antigen-responding cells were enriched for degenerate expanded CDR3beta sequences.

Germline CDR1 and CDR2: LNHDA and SQIVND (reference sequence). The V gene end was trimmed by 5 bases and the J gene end by 11 bases; junction bases not matched to a gene: 6. The CDR3 covers 13 residues. Sequencing used immunoSEQ version 4 in survey mode. Produced via immunoSEQ multiplex PCR; TCRdb's table is partial and in-frame only. This sample has some 37,000 clones; 80% to 85% occur once, and the top ten carry around 0.97%. The stimulus was an HIV-1 Gag 15-mer peptide pool, 0.85 to 1 ug/peptide/mL. Memory cells lacking CD40L and CD69 with high CD45RO were sorted. For at least 4 years, plasma HIV-1 RNA was undetectable (<50 copies/mL).

Sequenced here: cultured CD4+ T cells from PBMCs, sampled from a patient who received antiretroviral therapy. This chain links TRBV19 with TRBJ1-6, with TRBD1 matching 7 bases. The clonotype originates from an adult with HIV. The donor label of this sample is uncertain. As DNA, the CDR3 is TGTGCCAGTAGTGAGAGACAGGGAACACCCCTCCACTTT. It encodes CASSERQGTPLHF.